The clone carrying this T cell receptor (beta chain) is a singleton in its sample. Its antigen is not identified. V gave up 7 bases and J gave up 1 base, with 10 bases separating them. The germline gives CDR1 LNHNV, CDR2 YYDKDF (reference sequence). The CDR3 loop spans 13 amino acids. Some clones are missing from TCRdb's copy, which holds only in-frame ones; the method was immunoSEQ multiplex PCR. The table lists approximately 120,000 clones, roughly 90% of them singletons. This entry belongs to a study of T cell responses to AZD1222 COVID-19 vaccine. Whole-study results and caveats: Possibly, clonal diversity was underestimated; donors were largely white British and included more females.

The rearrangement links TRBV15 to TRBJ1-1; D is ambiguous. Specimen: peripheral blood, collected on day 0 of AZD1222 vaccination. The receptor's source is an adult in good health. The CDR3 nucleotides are TGTGCCACCAAGAAGGGTGGGAACACTGAAGCTTTCTTT. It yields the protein CATKKGGNTEAFF.